One sample yielded the 30 T cell receptor beta chains listed below, sequenced in a study of early T cells in non-severe SARS-CoV-2 infection. Each CDR3 protein is one row after TCRdb ran MiXCR on the 5' RACE reads. The sample records approximately 100,000 distinct CDR3 sequences, 15% to 20% being singletons. Sequencing used whole blood. The receptors originated from an adult who was a healthcare worker with PCR-confirmed SARS-CoV-2 infection or an uninfected control (not recorded which).

In this sample, this clonotype turned up a few times. The rearrangement links TRBV7-9 to TRBJ2-5, with 7 bases fitting TRBD2. This CDR3 is built from 13 residues. Germline CDR1 reads SEHNR; CDR2 reads FQNEAQ (reference sequence). Trimming removed 4 bases from V and 3 bases from J; junction bases left unmatched: 2. The DNA for the CDR3 is TGTGCCAGCAGCTGGGGACTAAAAGAGACCCAGTACTTC. Its protein is CASSWGLKETQYF. Based on the CDR3 plus reference TRBV7-9 and TRBJ2-5, the full variable domain is DTGVSQNPRHKITKRGQNVTFRCDPISEHNRLYWYRQTLGQGPEFLTYFQNEAQLEKSRLLSDRFSAERPKGSFSTLEIQRTEQGDSAMYLCASSWGLKETQYFGPGTRLLVL.

The chain combines TRBV29-1 with TRBJ1-1; no clear D gene. V shed 4 bases and J shed 5 bases, with 11 bases lying between them. Germline V lookup: CDR1 SQVTM, CDR2 ANQGSEA. The CDR3 has 12 amino acids. CDR3 amino acids: CSVGVEDTEAFF. CDR3 bases: TGCAGCGTTGGGGTGGAGGATACTGAAGCTTTCTTT.

J is TRBJ2-1 and V is TRBV27; weak D call: TRBD1 (5 bases). Germline V gene sequence: CDR1 MNHEY, CDR2 SMNVEV (reference sequence). V gave up 2 bases and J gave up 9 bases, with 20 bases separating them. The CDR3 sequence is 16 residues long. The CDR3 DNA reads as TGTGCCAGCAGTTTAAAGGCAGGGCTCTCGGGTAGTGAGCAGTTCTTC. Its translation is CASSLKAGLSGSEQFF.

This clonotype was counted at least ten times. The V call is TRBV10-1, the J call TRBJ2-3; D not certain. The CDR3 is 14 amino acids. V was shortened by 3 bases and J by 2 bases, with 9 bases between the two germline ends. Germline lookup yields CDR1 WNHNN and CDR2 SYGVQD (reference sequence). The DNA of the CDR3 is TGCGCCAGCAGTGATGTCAGCCTCACAGATACGCAGTATTTT. As protein: CASSDVSLTDTQYF.

This clonotype came up many times. CDR3 nucleotide sequence: TGTGCCAGCAGTTACGGGGACGGAACTAATGAAAAACTGTTTTTT. Translated: CASSYGDGTNEKLFF. The chain has TRBV6-5 and TRBJ1-4, with a tentative D call TRBD1 (5 bases). Between the trimmed V and J ends, which lost 2 bases and 1 base, there was a span of 8 bases. The CDR3 covers 15 residues. Looked up from germline, CDR1 is MNHEY and CDR2 is SVGAGI.

The CDR3 bases are TGCGCCAGCAGCCAAGCCCTCGGACTAGCGGGGGATTACGATGAGCAGTTCTTC. It specifies CASSQALGLAGDYDEQFF. The chain links TRBV4-3 to TRBJ2-1, with TRBD2 matching over 13 bases. V trimming: 1 base; J trimming: 8 bases; junction bases outside the gene matches: 11. Germline lookup yields CDR1 LGHNA and CDR2 YSLEER. The CDR3 covers 18 residues.

The chain links TRBV5-1 to TRBJ1-1, with TRBD1 as a possible D gene (5 bases). The CDR3 is made up of 11 amino acids. V was trimmed by 6 bases and J by 4 bases, leaving 7 bases between them. The germline CDR1 and CDR2 sequences are SGHRS and YFSETQ. The CDR3 loop is CASTGGTEAFF. Here the CDR3 DNA reads TGCGCCAGCACGGGGGGCACTGAAGCTTTCTTT. The full variable domain, with the rest looked up from reference TRBV5-1 and TRBJ1-1, is KAGVTQTPRYLIKTRGQQVTLSCSPISGHRSVSWYQQTPGQGLQFLFEYFSETQRNKGNFPGRFSGRQFSNSRSEMNVSTLELGDSALYLCASTGGTEAFFGQGTRLTVV.

The chain recombines TRBV28 with TRBJ1-5; D uncertain. The CDR3 consists of 13 residues. In germline, CDR1 is MDHEN, CDR2 SYDVKM. The V and J ends lost 7 bases and 3 bases respectively, with 10 bases between them. The chain's CDR3 is CASIPGYNQPQHF. The CDR3 nucleotides are TGTGCCAGCATCCCGGGGTACAATCAGCCCCAGCATTTT.

CDR3 sequence reads: CATSDSQSTDTQYF. In nucleotides, the CDR3 is TGTGCCACCAGTGATTCCCAGAGCACAGATACGCAGTATTTT. This chain joins TRBV24-1 and TRBJ2-3; no reliable D call. This CDR3 spans 14 amino acids. CDR1 is KGHDR and CDR2 is SFDVKD in the germline V gene. Trimming removed 2 bases from V and 0 bases from J, with 5 bases in between.

This clonotype was detected only a few times. The chain couples TRBV27 to TRBJ2-2; D call uncertain. CDR1 is MNHEY, CDR2 SMNVEV, per germline (reference sequence). CDR3 length: 12 amino acids. Trimming removed 4 bases at V and 6 bases at J, with 6 bases between. The CDR3 nucleotides read TGTGCCAGCAGTTCGTTGTCCGGGGAGCTGTTTTTT. Protein: CASSSLSGELFF.

This clonotype came up a few times. The chain couples TRBV6-1 to TRBJ1-5; D uncertain. The CDR3 loop spans 17 amino acids. CDR1 is MNHNS, CDR2 SASEGT, per germline. Between the trimmed V and J ends, which lost 4 bases and 8 bases, there was a span of 24 bases. CDR3 amino acids: CASSGRFLSTAGEPQHF. Here the CDR3 DNA reads TGTGCCAGCAGTGGCAGGTTTTTGAGCACCGCCGGGGAGCCCCAGCATTTT.

Remarks on this clonotype: A clone one base away is much larger, so this may be a read error. The chain employs TRBV20-1 and TRBJ2-2; D might be TRBD1 or TRBD2, each matching 5 bases. Looked up from germline, CDR1 is DFQATT and CDR2 is SNEGSKA (reference sequence). Trimming left V 1 base short and J 8 bases short, with 17 bases between. The CDR3 covers 15 residues. For the CDR3, the DNA is TGCAGTGCTAGAGTGTTAGGGGAGCCCTCGGGGGAGCTGTTTTTT. It codes for CSARVLGEPSGELFF.

This clonotype was detected a few times. This chain joins TRBV5-1 and TRBJ1-1; D call uncertain. Trimming shortened V by 6 bases and J by 1 base, and 19 bases separated the two germline ends. CDR1 is SGHRS and CDR2 is YFSETQ in the germline V gene. The CDR3 is 16 amino acids. Here the CDR3 reads CASNPSPSRSNTEAFF. The CDR3 bases are TGCGCCAGCAACCCCAGCCCCTCCCGGTCGAACACTGAAGCTTTCTTT.

This clonotype was recorded a few times. The J gene is TRBJ1-2, the V gene TRBV7-9; 7 positions match TRBD1. Per the germline V gene, CDR1 is SEHNR and CDR2 is FQNEAQ (reference sequence). The CDR3 is 15 amino acids. Trimming removed 5 bases from V and 6 bases from J; junction bases left unmatched: 12. CDR3 bases: TGTGCCAGCAGCCCTAGTCAGGAGGGGGCGGATGGCTACACCTTC. This encodes CASSPSQEGADGYTF.

There are a few counts of this clonotype. The chain carries TRBV29-1 and TRBJ1-4, with D tentatively TRBD1 (5 bases). Trimming removed 6 bases at V and 4 bases at J, with 12 bases between. CDR1 is SQVTM, CDR2 ANQGSEA, per germline. The CDR3 extends over 13 amino acids. CDR3 nucleotides: TGCAGCGTCTCAGCGGGGGTTAATGAAAAACTGTTTTTT. Translating it yields CSVSAGVNEKLFF.

The rearrangement joins TRBV12-3 or TRBV12-4 to TRBJ1-2; D remains unclear. With 3 bases removed from V and 8 bases from J, the gap between germline ends came to 13 bases. CDR3 length: 13 residues. The CDR3: CASSFQEGRGYTF. The CDR3 nucleotides read TGTGCCAGCAGTTTTCAGGAGGGCCGGGGCTACACCTTC.

CDR3: CASSYGRSNQPQHF. The DNA of the CDR3 is TGTGCCAGCAGCTACGGCCGTAGCAATCAGCCCCAGCATTTT. The chain links TRBV5-6 to TRBJ1-5; D is undetermined. CDR3 length equals 14 residues. CDR1 and CDR2 from the germline V gene are SGHDT and YYEEEE. The V and J ends lost 3 bases and 0 bases respectively, with 7 bases between them.

This clonotype showed up many times. V is TRBV7-6 and J is TRBJ2-7; 10 bases map to TRBD1. V lost 5 bases and J lost 11; bases outside the gene matches: 15. The CDR3 runs 15 residues. CDR1 and CDR2 (germline): SGHVS, FNYEAQ. In DNA, the CDR3 is TGTGCCAGCAGCCCCTCACCGAGGGACAGGGGCCAAGAGTACTTC. This codes for CASSPSPRDRGQEYF.

This clonotype was counted once. Being one base from a much bigger clone, this may be a read error. This chain links TRBV11-2 with TRBJ2-4; 11 nucleotides line up with TRBD2. CDR3 length: 16 amino acids. The germline gives CDR1 SGHAT, CDR2 FQNNGV. The CDR3, as DNA: TGTGCCAGCAGCTCGATTGAGAGTAGCGGGAGGGTCATTCAGTGCTTC. It yields the protein CASSSIESSGRVIQCF.

Many counts were recorded for this clonotype. This chain connects TRBV28 to TRBJ1-5, with 7 bases aligning to TRBD1. V shed 1 base and J 0 bases; nucleotides not matched to a gene: 12. The CDR3 sequence is 19 residues long. The V gene's germline CDR1 is MDHEN and CDR2 SYDVKM. The CDR3 is CASSLFFDRVWDSNQPQHF. The CDR3 bases are TGTGCCAGCAGTTTATTCTTCGACAGGGTGTGGGATAGCAATCAGCCCCAGCATTTT.

The V and J genes are TRBV12-3 or TRBV12-4 and TRBJ1-5, with D unresolved. Trimming took 3 bases from V and 4 from J, leaving 7 bases between them. The CDR3 loop spans 13 amino acids. Here the CDR3 reads CASSFTVNQPQHF. The CDR3 region has the DNA TGTGCCAGCAGTTTCACGGTTAATCAGCCCCAGCATTTT.

The chain joins TRBV29-1 to TRBJ2-5; a possible D gene is TRBD2 (6 bases). The CDR3 runs 17 residues. The germline V gene encodes CDR1 SQVTM and CDR2 ANQGSEA. The V and J ends lost 0 bases and 1 base respectively, with 18 bases between them. The CDR3 protein is CSVEDITGDIFQETQYF. The CDR3 DNA reads TGCAGCGTTGAAGATATCACGGGGGATATATTCCAAGAGACCCAGTACTTC. Full variable domain (missing parts from reference TRBV29-1 and TRBJ2-5): SAVISQKPSRDICQRGTSLTIQCQVDSQVTMMFWYRQQPGQSLTLIATANQGSEATYESGFVIDKFPISRPNLTFSTLTVSNMSPEDSSIYLCSVEDITGDIFQETQYFGPGTRLLVL.

The chain is built from TRBV29-1 and TRBJ1-1; perhaps TRBD1 as D (5 bases). The CDR3 contains 12 residues. Germline values: CDR1 SQVTM, CDR2 ANQGSEA. Trimming removed 3 bases from V and 4 bases from J, with 9 bases in between. CDR3 sequence (DNA): TGCAGCGTTGATGGGGGTGCCACTGAAGCTTTCTTT. Its protein product is CSVDGGATEAFF.

Ten or more counts support this clonotype. The chain has TRBV27 and TRBJ2-3; D is undetermined. The CDR3 length is 11 residues. V lost 5 bases and J lost 5, with 5 bases in between. The germline V gene encodes CDR1 MNHEY and CDR2 SMNVEV (reference sequence). The chain's CDR3 is CASSNGDTQYF. DNA of the CDR3: TGTGCCAGCAGTAATGGAGATACGCAGTATTTT.

Ten or more counts support this clonotype. This chain links TRBV20-1 with TRBJ1-2; 8 positions agree with TRBD1. Germline V gives CDR1 DFQATT, CDR2 SNEGSKA (reference sequence). The CDR3 spans 12 residues. Unmatched junction bases numbered 7, after V lost 5 bases and J lost 8 bases. Here the CDR3 reads CSAVTGELGYTF. The DNA for the CDR3 is TGCAGTGCTGTGACAGGGGAGTTGGGCTACACCTTC.

This clonotype was observed a few times. This chain joins TRBV5-1 and TRBJ2-1; TRBD2 might be the D (5 bases). V was pared by 4 bases and J by 9 bases, with 17 bases between. Germline CDR1 SGHRS, CDR2 YFSETQ. The CDR3 sequence is 14 residues long. This CDR3 reads CASSPGVEKSEQFF. CDR3 DNA: TGCGCCAGCAGCCCCGGGGTAGAGAAAAGTGAGCAGTTCTTC.

In its sample, this clonotype was seen a few times. V is TRBV9 and J is TRBJ1-1, with D hard to call. V shed 0 bases and J shed 1 base, with 13 bases lying between them. The CDR3 is made up of 16 amino acids. The germline gives CDR1 SGDLS, CDR2 YYNGEE. CDR3 in amino acids: CASSVDLSYSNTEAFF. The DNA of the CDR3 is TGTGCCAGCAGCGTAGACCTCTCGTATTCGAACACTGAAGCTTTCTTT. The complete variable domain, with remaining parts taken from reference TRBV9 and TRBJ1-1, reads DSGVTQTPKHLITATGQRVTLRCSPRSGDLSVYWYQQSLDQGLQFLIQYYNGEERAKGNILERFSAQQFPDLHSELNLSSLELGDSALYFCASSVDLSYSNTEAFFGQGTRLTVV.

This rearrangement joins TRBV11-2 to TRBJ1-3; possible D gene TRBD1, 6 bases. The V and J ends lost 4 bases and 4 bases respectively, with 11 bases between them. The CDR3 loop spans 14 amino acids. The germline CDR1 and CDR2 sequences are SGHAT and FQNNGV. CDR3 nucleotides: TGTGCCAGCAGCTCGGGGGCGTTCGGAAACACCATATATTTT. This sequence encodes CASSSGAFGNTIYF.

This clonotype was counted ten times or more. The chain couples TRBV2 to TRBJ1-6; 7 bases line up with TRBD1. This CDR3 has 13 amino acids. Germline CDR1 SNHLY, CDR2 FYNNEI. V lost 6 bases to trimming and J lost 10 bases; unmatched junction nucleotides: 6. The CDR3 region has the DNA TGTGCCAGCAGGACGTTACAGGGGTCACCCCTCCACTTT. It specifies CASRTLQGSPLHF.

This clonotype was seen more than once but under ten times. The gene calls are TRBV18 and TRBJ2-3, with a possible D match to TRBD1 (5 bases). Per germline, CDR1 KGHSH and CDR2 LQKENI. Trimming removed 4 bases at V and 5 bases at J, with 13 bases between. The CDR3 has 14 residues. The CDR3 nucleotides read TGTGCCAGCTCACAGACTGACAGCCTAGATACGCAGTATTTT. Translated, it gives CASSQTDSLDTQYF. Based on the CDR3 plus reference TRBV18 and TRBJ2-3, the full variable domain is NAGVMQNPRHLVRRRGQEARLRCSPMKGHSHVYWYRQLPEEGLKFMVYLQKENIIDESGMPKERFSAEFPKEGPSILRIQQVVRGDSAAYFCASSQTDSLDTQYFGPGTRLTVL.